The T cell receptor (beta chain) under discussion was sequenced for a study of cytomegalovirus exposure and HLA in healthy donors. Study outcomes and limitations: TCR beta V- and J-gene trimming was later associated with a missense DCLRE1C variant. Immune exposure data for these donors was limited to CMV serostatus.

Primers included in the PCR were 60 Vbeta and 13 Jbeta primers. Clones were read by immunoSEQ multiplex PCR, and TCRdb kept only the in-frame ones, dropping some. The sample carries 150,000 to 200,000 clones, over 70% recorded once. A word on this clone: Its cognate antigen is unknown.

J gave up 5 bases and V 6 bases, and 8 bases lay outside the gene matches. Germline V gives CDR1 MNHNS, CDR2 SASEGT. This CDR3 region has 15 residues. The V and J genes are TRBV6-1 and TRBJ1-2; 11 bases are a match to TRBD1. This clonotype originated in a woman in her thirties or forties in good health and CMV-seropositive. Material for sequencing was PBMCs. The CDR3 protein is CASSQTGQGAYGYTF. CDR3 nucleotides: TGTGCCAGCAGCCAAACTGGACAGGGGGCGTATGGCTACACCTTC.